Listed below are T cell receptor beta chains from one sample, sequenced in a study of blood T cell repertoires in COVID-19. The assay was immunoSEQ multiplex PCR, and TCRdb's table has in-frame clones only and misses some. Among 200,000 to 250,000 clones listed, roughly 79% were seen once. The sequenced sample was PBMCs or T cells enriched from blood (not recorded which). These receptors were obtained from a man aged 40-49 years who had recovered from COVID-19. CDR3s include the opening cysteine and the closing phenylalanine or tryptophan. The D gene is left open where the match is weak. Size is omitted from some rows. Given values are once, few, many or a class for expanded clones.

clone_size	v_call	d_call	j_call	cdr3_nt	cdr3_aa
NA	TRBV6-4	TRBD2	TRBJ2-1	TGTGCCAGCAGTGAGGGGCTAGCGGAGTTCTATGAGCAGTTCTTC	CASSEGLAEFYEQFF
NA	TRBV10-3	TRBD1	TRBJ1-1	TGTGCCATCAGTGACAGGGGGCACACTGAAGCTTTCTTT	CAISDRGHTEAFF
NA	TRBV7-2	NA	TRBJ2-4	TGTGCCAGCAGCTTAGGTCCAGATAAAAACATTCAGTACTTC	CASSLGPDKNIQYF
once	TRBV7-3	TRBD2	TRBJ2-1	TGTGCCAGCAGCCCCCGGGGCGGGGTGAAGCGGGGAGATAGTGAGCAGTTCTTC	CASSPRGGVKRGDSEQFF
NA	TRBV2	NA	TRBJ2-1	TGTGCCAGCAGTGCTGAAGAGGCTGAGCAGTTCTTC	CASSAEEAEQFF
NA	TRBV27	NA	TRBJ1-1	TGTGCCAGCAGTTTATCGACTTCGGGGAGGACTGAAGCTTTCTTT	CASSLSTSGRTEAFF
NA	TRBV13	TRBD1	TRBJ1-2	TGTGCCAGCAGCTTAACCCGGACAGGGGGCGCAGGCTACACCTTC	CASSLTRTGGAGYTF
NA	TRBV14	NA	TRBJ2-5	TGTGCCAGCAGCCTAGACTGGGCCCAAGAGACCCAGTACTTC	CASSLDWAQETQYF
NA	TRBV29-1	TRBD2	TRBJ2-1	TGCAGCGTTGGGGGACTAGTAAACTCCTACAATGAGCAGTTCTTC	CSVGGLVNSYNEQFF
NA	TRBV27	TRBD1	TRBJ1-2	TGTGCCAGCAGGGTAGACAGGGGGCCTGCCTATGGCTACACCTTC	CASRVDRGPAYGYTF
NA	TRBV6-6	TRBD2	TRBJ2-2	TGTGCCAGCAGTCCCACCGTGGTTGGAGCGGGGGGGCGCACCGGGGAGCTGTTTTTT	CASSPTVVGAGGRTGELFF
NA	TRBV9	TRBD1	TRBJ1-1	TGTGCCAGCAGCTCTCAGACAGGGATGCACACTGAAGCTTTCTTT	CASSSQTGMHTEAFF
NA	TRBV28	NA	TRBJ1-5	TGTGCCAGCAGTTTAGCGGGTCAGCCCCAGCATTTT	CASSLAGQPQHF
few	TRBV7-8	TRBD1	TRBJ1-4	TGTGCCAGCAGCCCCCGACAGGGGTTAACTAATGAAAAACTGTTTTTT	CASSPRQGLTNEKLFF
NA	TRBV7-9	NA	TRBJ1-4	TGTGCCAGCAGCTTAGGGCAGATTAATGAAAAACTGTTTTTT	CASSLGQINEKLFF
once	TRBV27	NA	TRBJ2-7	TGTGCCAGCAGTCCAAGAGGGTCTGTTCTTTCCTACGAGCAGTACTTC	CASSPRGSVLSYEQYF
NA	TRBV15	NA	TRBJ1-2	TGTGCCACCAGCTGGGAACAGGGAAGTTATGGCTACACCTTC	CATSWEQGSYGYTF
NA	TRBV20-1	TRBD2	TRBJ2-1	TGCAGTGCTAGTCTGCCGACTAGCGGGGTTTACAATGAGCAGTTCTTC	CSASLPTSGVYNEQFF
NA	TRBV2	NA	TRBJ1-1	TGTGCCAGCAGGATGGGACTTATGAACACTGAAGCTTTCTTT	CASRMGLMNTEAFF
NA	TRBV7-8	NA	TRBJ1-4	TGTGCCAGCAGCTTAGGTTCCGGGGATAATGAAAAACTGTTTTTT	CASSLGSGDNEKLFF
NA	TRBV7-3	TRBD2	TRBJ2-3	TGTGCCAGCAGCTTAACTGTAGCGGGAGGCACAGATACGCAGTATTTT	CASSLTVAGGTDTQYF
NA	TRBV28	NA	TRBJ1-2	TGTGCCAGCAGTTTAGGTTCGGGGGGACCCTATGGCTACACCTTC	CASSLGSGGPYGYTF
NA	TRBV27	TRBD2	TRBJ2-7	TGTGCCAGCATCTCGGGGGGAAACGAGCAGTACTTC	CASISGGNEQYF
NA	TRBV5-1	TRBD1	TRBJ1-4	TGCGCCAGCAGCTTAGTCGGGACAGCCAATGAAAAACTGTTTTTT	CASSLVGTANEKLFF
NA	TRBV28	TRBD2	TRBJ2-3	TGTGCCAGCAGGCAAGCGGGGGGGATCTCAGATACGCAGTATTTT	CASRQAGGISDTQYF
NA	TRBV28	NA	TRBJ1-2	TGTGCCAGCAGTTCGATCATACCAGGGGACGGAAAGTATGGCTACACCTTC	CASSSIIPGDGKYGYTF
few	TRBV27	NA	TRBJ1-6	TGTGCCAGCAGTCCCCAGGGTCGTTCACCCCTCCACTTT	CASSPQGRSPLHF
NA	TRBV6-2/TRBV6-3	TRBD2	TRBJ2-1	TGTGCCAGCAGTTCTCGACTAGCGGGGGTACAGTTCTTC	CASSSRLAGVQFF
NA	TRBV4-3	TRBD1	TRBJ1-3	TGCGCCAGCAGCCAGGGACAGTTCGGAAACACCATATATTTT	CASSQGQFGNTIYF
NA	TRBV11-2	NA	TRBJ2-3	TGTGCCAGCAGCCGGGATCCAGATACGCAGTATTTT	CASSRDPDTQYF
NA	TRBV28	TRBD1	TRBJ1-2	TGTGCCAGCAGTTACCGGGACAGACATAACTATGGCTACACCTTC	CASSYRDRHNYGYTF
NA	TRBV7-8	NA	TRBJ2-5	TGTGCCAGCAGCCCTTGGGCTCAAGAGACCCAGTACTTC	CASSPWAQETQYF
NA	TRBV7-9	NA	TRBJ2-1	TGTGCCAGCAGCTCCCCGGGTCTCCGGAGCTCCTACAATGAGCAGTTCTTC	CASSSPGLRSSYNEQFF
NA	TRBV4-2	TRBD1	TRBJ1-1	TGTGCCAGCAGCCAAGACGGGACAGGGGGCCTGAGCACTGAAGCTTTCTTT	CASSQDGTGGLSTEAFF
NA	TRBV5-1	NA	TRBJ1-2	TGCGCCAGCAGCTTGGAGGAGGGACGTGGTGGCTACACCTTC	CASSLEEGRGGYTF
NA	TRBV5-1	TRBD2	TRBJ2-1	TGCGCCAGCAAAATAGCGGGAGGCCCTGGGGAGAATGAGCAGTTCTTC	CASKIAGGPGENEQFF
NA	TRBV5-1	NA	TRBJ2-7	TGCGCCAGCAGCTTGGACAGGGCCGGCTACGAGCAGTACTTC	CASSLDRAGYEQYF
NA	TRBV4-3	TRBD1	TRBJ2-1	TGCGCCAGCAGCCAGGACCGGGGGACAGGGGGCGATGAGCAGTTCTTC	CASSQDRGTGGDEQFF
few	TRBV14	NA	TRBJ1-6	TGTGCCAGCAGCCAAACCCGGGGTTTACCCCTCCACTTT	CASSQTRGLPLHF
NA	TRBV18	NA	TRBJ1-6	TGTGCCAGCTCACCTCCCGGGAGCTTGTCACCCCTCCACTTT	CASSPPGSLSPLHF
NA	TRBV5-1	NA	TRBJ2-3	TGCGCCAGCAGGCCCCGACAGGGAGGAGATACGCAGTATTTT	CASRPRQGGDTQYF
NA	TRBV2	NA	TRBJ1-1	TGTGCCATCCGGGGGGTCCAGAACACTGAAGCTTTCTTT	CAIRGVQNTEAFF
NA	TRBV28	NA	TRBJ2-3	TGTGCCAGCAACACTGTAGCGTCTGATACGCAGTATTTT	CASNTVASDTQYF
NA	TRBV28	TRBD1	TRBJ1-2	TGTGCCAGCAGTCGGACAGGCTATGGCTACACCTTC	CASSRTGYGYTF